This T cell receptor beta chain was observed in a study of T cell responses to AZD1222 COVID-19 vaccine. About the research overall: Second-dose recipients at about 4 or about 12 weeks were treated as one pooled group.

Details on this clone: Its antigen is unidentified.

Points from the study as a whole: Spike-specific TCR breadth and depth rose after two AZD1222 doses. Donors in the cohort were predominantly white British and more often female, and clonal diversity was possibly underestimated.

Assay used: immunoSEQ multiplex PCR; TCRdb lists only in-frame clones, some missing. Of about 97,000 clones in the sample, roughly 88% were seen once. Germline assignment: CDR1 SEHNR and CDR2 FQNEAQ (reference sequence). V shed 7 bases, J shed 1 base, and the junction held 9 bases outside the gene matches. CDR3 length equals 16 residues. This specimen consisted of peripheral blood, obtained on day 0 of AZD1222 vaccination. The rearrangement links TRBV7-9 to TRBJ2-2; 7 bases are shared with TRBD2. The TCR comes from an adult in good health. As DNA, the CDR3 is TGTGCCAGCACCCACCCGGCTAGCGGGAACACCGGGGAGCTGTTTTTT. This encodes CASTHPASGNTGELFF. Full variable domain (outside the CDR3, taken from reference TRBV7-9 and TRBJ2-2): DTGVSQNPRHKITKRGQNVTFRCDPISEHNRLYWYRQTLGQGPEFLTYFQNEAQLEKSRLLSDRFSAERPKGSFSTLEIQRTEQGDSAMYLCASTHPASGNTGELFFGEGSRLTVL.